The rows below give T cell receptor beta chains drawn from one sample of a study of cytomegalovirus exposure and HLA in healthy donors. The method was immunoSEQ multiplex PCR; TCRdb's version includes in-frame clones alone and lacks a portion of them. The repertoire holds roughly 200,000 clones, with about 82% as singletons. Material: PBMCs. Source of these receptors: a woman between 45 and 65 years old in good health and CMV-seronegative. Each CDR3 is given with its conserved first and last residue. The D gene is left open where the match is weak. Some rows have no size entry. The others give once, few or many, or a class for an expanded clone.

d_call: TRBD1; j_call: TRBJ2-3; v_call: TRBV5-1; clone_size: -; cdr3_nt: TGCGCCAGCAGCTTAGCTCAGGGGGCCGGGGGCACAGATACGCAGTATTTT; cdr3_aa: CASSLAQGAGGTDTQYF
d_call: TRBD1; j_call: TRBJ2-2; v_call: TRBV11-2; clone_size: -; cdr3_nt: TGTGCCAGCAGCTTAGTAGGACAGGGTCTCGGGGAGCTGTTTTTT; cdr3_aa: CASSLVGQGLGELFF
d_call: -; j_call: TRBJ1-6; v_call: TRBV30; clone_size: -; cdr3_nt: TGTGCCTGGAACATCAATAATTCACCCCTCCACTTT; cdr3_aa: CAWNINNSPLHF
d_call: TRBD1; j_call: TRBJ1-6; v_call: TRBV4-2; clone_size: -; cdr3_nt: TGTGCCAGCAGCCGAAAGACAGGGGCCGATACAAGCTCCTATAATTCACCCCTCCACTTT; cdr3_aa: CASSRKTGADTSSYNSPLHF
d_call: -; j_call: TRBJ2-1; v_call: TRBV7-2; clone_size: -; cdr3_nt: TGTGCCAGCAGCTTAGTTGGTTTAGTGACTCCCTCCTACAATGAGCAGTTCTTC; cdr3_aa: CASSLVGLVTPSYNEQFF
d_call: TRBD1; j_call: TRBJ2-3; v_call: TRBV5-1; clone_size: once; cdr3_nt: TGCGCCAGCAGCTTGGGACGGACAGGGGGCTTTGATACGCAGTATTTT; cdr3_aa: CASSLGRTGGFDTQYF
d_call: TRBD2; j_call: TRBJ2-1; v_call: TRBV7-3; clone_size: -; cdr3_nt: TGTGCCAGCAGCTTAACGGGGGAGGGGTACAATGAGCAGTTCTTC; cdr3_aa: CASSLTGEGYNEQFF
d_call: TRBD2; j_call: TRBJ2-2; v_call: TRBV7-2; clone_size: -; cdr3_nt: TGTGCCAGCAGCTTATTCCGGGAGGTGGCCGGGGAGCTGTTTTTT; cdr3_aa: CASSLFREVAGELFF
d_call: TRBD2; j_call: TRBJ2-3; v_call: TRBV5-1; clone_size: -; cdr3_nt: TGCGCCAGCAGCTCCCGGACTAGCGGGAGTACAGATACGCAGTATTTT; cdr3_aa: CASSSRTSGSTDTQYF
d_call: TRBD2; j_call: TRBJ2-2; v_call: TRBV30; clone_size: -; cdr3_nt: TGTGCCTGGAGATTAACTAGCGGGAGGGCTCTGAACACCGGGGAGCTGTTTTTT; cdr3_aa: CAWRLTSGRALNTGELFF
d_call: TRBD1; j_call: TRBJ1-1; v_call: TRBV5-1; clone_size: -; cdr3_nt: TGCGCCAGCAGCTTTGACAGGGTAAACACTGAAGCTTTCTTT; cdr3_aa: CASSFDRVNTEAFF
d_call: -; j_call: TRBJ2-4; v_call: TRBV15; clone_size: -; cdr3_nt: TGTGCCACCAGCAGGGCCCAGGCCAAAAACATTCAGTACTTC; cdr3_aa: CATSRAQAKNIQYF
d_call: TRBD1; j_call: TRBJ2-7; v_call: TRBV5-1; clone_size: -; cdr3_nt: TGCGCCAGCAGCTGGGGACAGGGGAACGAGCAGTACTTC; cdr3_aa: CASSWGQGNEQYF
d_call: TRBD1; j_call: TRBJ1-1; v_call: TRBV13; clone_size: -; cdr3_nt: TGTGCCAGCAGCTCCTTCAACAGGGGCCCGAGGACTGAAGCTTTCTTT; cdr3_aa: CASSSFNRGPRTEAFF
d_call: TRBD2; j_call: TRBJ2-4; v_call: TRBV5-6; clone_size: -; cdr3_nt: TGTGCCAGCAGCCCTAGCGGTGCCAAAAACATTCAGTACTTC; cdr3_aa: CASSPSGAKNIQYF
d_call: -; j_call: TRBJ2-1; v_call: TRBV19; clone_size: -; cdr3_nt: TGTGCCAGTAGTATGTCCCTCCTAGCTGACGAGCAGTTCTTC; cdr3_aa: CASSMSLLADEQFF
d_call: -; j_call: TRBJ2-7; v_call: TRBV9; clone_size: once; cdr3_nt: TGTGCCAGCAGCGCGGACATTGGCGACGAGCAGTACTTC; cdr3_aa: CASSADIGDEQYF
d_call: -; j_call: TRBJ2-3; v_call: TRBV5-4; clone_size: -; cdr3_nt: TGTGCCAGCAGCTTGCCCAGGGCAGATACGCAGTATTTT; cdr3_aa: CASSLPRADTQYF
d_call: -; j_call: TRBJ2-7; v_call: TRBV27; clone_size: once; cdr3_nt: TGTGCCACCCGGAGGCCCTACGAGCAGTACTTC; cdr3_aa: CATRRPYEQYF
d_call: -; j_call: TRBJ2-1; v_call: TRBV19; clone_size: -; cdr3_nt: TGTGCCAGTAGCACACGGGGCTACAATGAGCAGTTCTTC; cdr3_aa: CASSTRGYNEQFF